The 5 T cell receptor beta chains presented below share a single source sample, sequenced in a study of blood T cell repertoires in COVID-19 (dated by TCRdb to 2020 to 2022). The library was prepared using the immunoSEQ multiplex PCR assay. Sourced from immuneACCESS, this table was stored by TCRdb with only in-frame sequences that have V and J called. A share of the clones is absent; for the studies checked, an unresolved V gene accounts for under half, and the remainder has no known explanation. This sample lists about 120,000 clones; around 63% were detected once. Approximately 2% of the sample lies in the top ten. The specimen was peripheral blood. The receptors were sampled from a woman in her 70s with acute or convalescent COVID-19.

This clone was observed once. The chain combines TRBV4-3 with TRBJ1-1; no clear D. With 2 bases removed from V and 0 bases from J, the gap between germline ends came to 10 bases. Germline V CDR1 and CDR2: LGHNA, YSLEER. The CDR3 sequence is 15 residues long. CDR3 amino acids: CASSQSVSVNTEAFF. For the CDR3, the DNA is TGCGCCAGCAGCCAAAGTGTTTCAGTGAACACTGAAGCTTTCTTT.

This clone was seen only a few times. The rearrangement links TRBV6-5 to TRBJ2-2; TRBD2 is a possible D gene (6 bases). Germline-derived CDR1 and CDR2 are MNHEY and SVGAGI. CDR3 length: 13 amino acids. Trimming took off 4 bases at V and 7 bases at J, with 10 bases between the two ends. In DNA, the CDR3 is TGTGCCAGCAGTTCCTGGCGGGGCGGGGAGCTGTTTTTT. Protein: CASSSWRGGELFF.

This clone has more than one count but fewer than ten. The J gene is TRBJ2-5, the V gene TRBV5-6; a possible D gene is TRBD2 (6 bases). This CDR3 comprises 14 residues. Germline loops: CDR1 SGHDT, CDR2 YYEEEE. Trimming pared 0 bases from V and 4 bases from J, leaving 10 bases between. In nucleotides, the CDR3 is TGTGCCAGCAGCTTGGCCCTAGCGTCAGAGACCCAGTACTTC. Its protein product is CASSLALASETQYF.

The chain combines TRBV5-1 with TRBJ2-2; 9 bases fit TRBD1. The CDR3 has 15 residues. Germline CDR1 SGHRS, CDR2 YFSETQ. After removal of 3 bases from V and 6 bases from J, the junction contained 6 bases not matched to a gene. The CDR3 bases are TGCGCCAGCAGCTCGAACAGACAGGGGGCCGGGGAGCTGTTTTTT. This encodes CASSSNRQGAGELFF.

The chain links TRBV4-3 to TRBJ1-5; D is perhaps TRBD1 (5 bases). CDR3 size: 15 residues. V was cut by 0 bases and J by 3 bases, with 9 bases left in between. The germline gives CDR1 LGHNA, CDR2 YSLEER. CDR3 DNA: TGCGCCAGCAGCCAAGATAGCGGGGCCAATCAGCCCCAGCATTTT. It codes for CASSQDSGANQPQHF.